Below, 30 T cell receptor beta chains from the same sample are listed, as sequenced in a study of blood T cell repertoires in COVID-19. The table came from immunoSEQ multiplex PCR; TCRdb's copy has only in-frame clones and leaves some out. This sample has more than 70,000 clones, with more than 75% found just once. The sample taken for sequencing was peripheral blood. The receptors were sampled from a man between 45 and 60 years old with active or convalescent COVID-19.

The rearrangement joins TRBV2 to TRBJ2-7; D is unclear. The CDR3 length is 11 residues. Germline V lookup: CDR1 SNHLY, CDR2 FYNNEI. V lost 8 bases and J lost 0, with 5 bases in between. The CDR3 DNA follows: TGTGCCAGCGCCAGCTCCTACGAGCAGTACGTC. This gives the protein CASASSYEQYV.

J is TRBJ1-3 and V is TRBV5-1, with TRBD1 matching over 10 bases. The V and J ends lost 0 bases and 0 bases, in that order; junction bases with no gene match: 12. The CDR3 is 20 residues long. Germline values: CDR1 SGHRS, CDR2 YFSETQ. CDR3 loop: CASSLVLGQGTLSSGNTIYF. CDR3 in DNA: TGCGCCAGCAGCTTGGTTTTGGGACAGGGGACTCTAAGCTCTGGAAACACCATATATTTT.

This chain joins TRBV7-9 and TRBJ1-4; D unresolved. V lost 4 bases and J 8 bases, leaving 8 bases between the germline ends. CDR3 length: 12 amino acids. Germline values: CDR1 SEHNR, CDR2 FQNEAQ (reference sequence). CDR3 DNA sequence: TGTGCCAGCAGCTATGCGGGGGAAAAACTGTTTTTT. The encoded protein is CASSYAGEKLFF.

The gene calls are TRBV18 and TRBJ2-6; D unresolved. The V and J ends lost 2 bases and 0 bases respectively, with 23 bases between them. CDR3 length: 21 amino acids. Per the germline V gene, CDR1 is KGHSH and CDR2 is LQKENI. The CDR3 protein is CASSPYVGSAFGDSGANVLTF. The CDR3 nucleotides are TGTGCCAGCTCACCATATGTAGGAAGCGCTTTCGGAGACTCTGGGGCCAACGTCCTGACTTTC.

The chain joins TRBV4-2 to TRBJ2-3; the match to TRBD2 covers 13 bases. This CDR3 is 17 amino acids long. Per germline, CDR1 LGHNA and CDR2 YNFKEQ. Trimming cost V 3 bases and J 4 bases; bases outside gene matches: 7. The CDR3 sequence: CASSQVTSGGASDTQYF. The DNA of the CDR3 is TGTGCCAGCAGCCAGGTAACTAGCGGGGGGGCGTCAGATACGCAGTATTTT.

In this sample, this clone turned up a few times. At one end the junction does not follow the germline gene, possibly because of a read error. This chain connects TRBV6-1 to TRBJ2-7, with a weak D call TRBD1 (6 bases). Per germline, CDR1 MNHNS and CDR2 SASEGT. The CDR3 loop spans 12 amino acids. CDR3 DNA: TGTGCCAGCAGTGAAGGACAGGCCGAGGAGTACTTC. Protein sequence: CASSEGQAEEYF.

In its sample, this clone was seen once. A clone one base away is much larger, so this may be a read error. The chain carries TRBV18 and TRBJ1-1, with 7 bases aligning to TRBD1. Per the germline V gene, CDR1 is KGHSH and CDR2 is LQKENI. This CDR3 has 12 residues. The chain's CDR3 is CTSSGTDRYPFF. The CDR3 DNA follows: TGTACCAGCTCCGGGACAGATCGGTATCCTTTCTTT.

The V and J genes are TRBV4-1 and TRBJ2-5; 13 bases match TRBD2. The CDR3 spans 16 residues. Trimming cost V 4 bases and J 5 bases; bases outside gene matches: 7. Germline values: CDR1 MGHRA, CDR2 YSYEKL. The CDR3 reads CASSRGLAGVRETQYF. In nucleotides, the CDR3 is TGCGCCAGCAGCCGTGGACTAGCGGGGGTCCGGGAGACCCAGTACTTC.

The chain has TRBV2 and TRBJ2-5, with D tentatively TRBD1 (5 bases). This CDR3 is built from 16 residues. Germline CDR1 is SNHLY and CDR2 is FYNNEI. V lost 8 bases to trimming and J lost 5 bases, with 24 bases between them. The DNA of the CDR3 is TGTGCCAGCGCCCCCTTTGGGCAGGGTAATAGGGAGACCCAGTACTTC. It codes for CASAPFGQGNRETQYF. Filled out from reference TRBV2 and TRBJ2-5, the complete variable domain reads EPEVTQTPSHQVTQMGQEVILRCVPISNHLYFYWYRQILGQKVEFLVSFYNNEISEKSEIFDDQFSVERPDGSNFTLKIRSTKLEDSAMYFCASAPFGQGNRETQYFGPGTRLLVL.

V is TRBV12-3 or TRBV12-4 and J is TRBJ1-2; D possibly corresponds to TRBD1 (5 bases). The CDR3 runs to 13 residues. Trimming shortened V by 7 bases and J by 1 base, and 10 bases separated the two germline ends. CDR3 sequence (DNA): TGTGCCAGCATCGGCAGGGTTAACTATGGCTACACCTTC. Translation gives CASIGRVNYGYTF.

This sequence joins TRBV9 and TRBJ1-1; TRBD1 matches 10 bases. CDR3 length equals 13 residues. Germline-derived CDR1 and CDR2 are SGDLS and YYNGEE. Trimming cost V 4 bases and J 5 bases; bases outside gene matches: 2. The DNA of the CDR3 is TGTGCCAGCAGCCAGGGACAGGGGACTGAAGCTTTCTTT. This translates into CASSQGQGTEAFF.

The chain employs TRBV19 and TRBJ2-7; tentatively, D is TRBD1 (6 bases). With 3 bases removed from V and 2 bases from J, the gap between germline ends came to 14 bases. CDR1 is LNHDA, CDR2 SQIVND, per germline (reference sequence). This CDR3 has 15 amino acids. The CDR3 region is CASSIGQGKAYEQYF. The CDR3 DNA reads as TGTGCCAGTAGTATTGGGCAGGGGAAGGCCTACGAGCAGTACTTC.

V gene TRBV6-1 combines with J gene TRBJ2-7, with a tentative D call TRBD1 (6 bases). The CDR3 loop spans 14 amino acids. Trimming shortened V by 0 bases and J by 5 bases, and 11 bases separated the two germline ends. CDR1 and CDR2 from the germline V gene are MNHNS and SASEGT. Here the CDR3 DNA reads TGTGCCAGCAGTGAAGCGGGGGCTCCCGACGAGCAGTACTTC. It specifies CASSEAGAPDEQYF.

The chain employs TRBV10-2 and TRBJ1-5, with D tentatively TRBD1 (6 bases). With 4 bases removed from V and 4 bases from J, the gap between germline ends came to 8 bases. This CDR3 contains 13 residues. The germline V gene encodes CDR1 WSHSY and CDR2 SAAADI. CDR3 sequence (DNA): TGCGCCAGCAGTGTAACAGGGAATCAGCCCCAGCATTTT. Amino acids: CASSVTGNQPQHF.

This clone was seen only once. The rearrangement links TRBV28 to TRBJ1-1; 11 bases agree with TRBD1. Germline-derived CDR1 and CDR2 are MDHEN and SYDVKM. This CDR3 has 16 residues. V lost 5 bases, J lost 6 bases, and 11 bases stayed unmatched. The CDR3 DNA reads TGTGCCAGCAGTGGGACAGGGGGGTTTACAAGCGCTGAAGCTTTCTTT. Protein product: CASSGTGGFTSAEAFF.

The sample holds a few counts of this clone. The chain joins TRBV28 to TRBJ1-3, with TRBD1 identical over 8 bases. This CDR3 contains 14 residues. V was pared by 4 bases and J by 4 bases, with 3 bases of the junction left unmatched. Germline values: CDR1 MDHEN, CDR2 SYDVKM. The CDR3 loop reads CASSYWTGGNTIYF. The DNA for the CDR3 is TGTGCCAGCAGTTACTGGACAGGGGGAAACACCATATATTTT.

The rearrangement links TRBV28 to TRBJ1-2; D is unresolved. Trimming stripped 7 bases from V and 4 bases from J, with 10 bases between. This CDR3 region has 12 residues. Germline V gene lookup returns CDR1 MDHEN and CDR2 SYDVKM. CDR3 bases: TGTGCCAGCAACCTGAAGCCCTATGGCTACACCTTC. It translates to CASNLKPYGYTF.

The chain couples TRBV18 to TRBJ2-5; TRBD2 agrees at 13 bases. Germline lookup yields CDR1 KGHSH and CDR2 LQKENI. CDR3 length: 15 residues. J lost 5 bases, V lost 3 bases, and 3 bases had no gene match. The CDR3 sequence: CASSPGLAGSETQYF. CDR3 DNA sequence: TGTGCCAGCTCACCGGGACTAGCGGGATCTGAGACCCAGTACTTC.

The rearrangement joins TRBV6-2 or TRBV6-3 to TRBJ1-2, with 12 nucleotides matching TRBD1. In germline, CDR1 is MNHEY, CDR2 SVGEGT. The CDR3 loop spans 13 amino acids. Trimming at V came to 6 bases and at J to 12 bases, leaving 8 bases not matched to a gene. CDR3 DNA: TGTGCCAGCAGCATCGGGACAGGGGGCGAGAACACCTTC. Translation: CASSIGTGGENTF.

This chain uses TRBV7-9 with TRBJ2-1; 7 bases agree with TRBD2. CDR1 SEHNR and CDR2 FQNEAQ come from the germline V gene (reference sequence). This CDR3 contains 11 residues. V lost 4 bases to trimming and J lost 9 bases; unmatched junction nucleotides: 0. The CDR3 coding sequence is TGTGCCAGCAGCTCGGGGGGTGAGCAGTTCTTC. Translating gives CASSSGGEQFF.

The chain carries TRBV7-6 and TRBJ1-3; TRBD1 aligns across 7 bases. The germline CDR1 and CDR2 sequences are SGHVS and FNYEAQ. Trimming took 0 bases from V and 8 from J; bases not matched to a gene: 4. The CDR3 length is 14 residues. The DNA for the CDR3 is TGTGCCAGCAGCTTAGCGCCAGGGGGAGACACCATATATTTT. This sequence encodes CASSLAPGGDTIYF.

The chain has TRBV3-1 (or the pseudogene TRBV3-2) and TRBJ1-6; D remains ambiguous. V was clipped by 0 bases and J by 10 bases, with 10 bases between them. This CDR3 is 14 amino acids long. Germline values: CDR1 LGHDT, CDR2 YNNKEL (reference sequence). The CDR3 nucleotides are TGTGCCAGCAGCCAAGATCCGAGGGCCTCACCCCTCCACTTT. Translation gives CASSQDPRASPLHF.

This chain connects TRBV7-6 to TRBJ1-3; 7 bases map to TRBD1. The CDR3 totals 13 residues. CDR1 and CDR2 (germline): SGHVS, FNYEAQ. J was trimmed by 4 bases and V by 4 bases; bases with no gene match: 1. This CDR3 is CASSSGQGNTIYF. For the CDR3, the DNA is TGTGCCAGCAGCTCGGGACAGGGAAACACCATATATTTT.

The V and J genes are TRBV5-4 and TRBJ2-2; a weak D match, TRBD1 (6 bases). Per germline, CDR1 SGHNT and CDR2 YYREEE (reference sequence). V dropped 1 base and J dropped 1 base, with 17 bases sitting between them. This CDR3 is 18 amino acids long. CDR3 loop: CASSLKSWVGQNTGELFF. The CDR3 region has the DNA TGTGCCAGCAGCTTGAAGTCTTGGGTGGGACAGAACACCGGGGAGCTGTTTTTT. Full variable domain (outside the CDR3, taken from reference TRBV5-4 and TRBJ2-2): ETGVTQSPTHLIKTRGQQVTLRCSSQSGHNTVSWYQQALGQGPQFIFQYYREEENGRGNFPPRFSGLQFPNYSSELNVNALELDDSALYLCASSLKSWVGQNTGELFFGEGSRLTVL.

This clone occurred once. The chain couples TRBV5-4 to TRBJ2-1, with TRBD1 identical over 8 bases. The CDR3 runs to 16 residues. J gave up 8 bases and V 0 bases, and 10 bases lay outside the gene matches. Germline values: CDR1 SGHNT, CDR2 YYREEE (reference sequence). The CDR3 here is CASSLVPGQGDYEQFF. The DNA for the CDR3 is TGTGCCAGCAGCTTGGTCCCCGGACAGGGCGACTATGAGCAGTTCTTC.

The J gene is TRBJ2-3, the V gene TRBV19; D is possibly TRBD1 (5 bases). Germline lookup yields CDR1 LNHDA and CDR2 SQIVND (reference sequence). The CDR3 runs 16 residues. V was cut by 5 bases and J by 2 bases, with 17 bases left in between. CDR3 residues: CASSPDGRTFTDTQYF. The CDR3 DNA reads as TGTGCCAGTAGTCCTGACGGACGGACATTCACAGATACGCAGTATTTT.

The chain couples TRBV6-5 to TRBJ1-1; TRBD1 matches 8 bases. V lost 6 bases to trimming and J lost 4 bases; unmatched junction nucleotides: 7. Germline assignment: CDR1 MNHEY and CDR2 SVGAGI. This CDR3 region has 14 residues. CDR3 DNA: TGTGCCAGCAGGCGCCAGGGGGCAGGCACTGAAGCTTTCTTT. It is translated as CASRRQGAGTEAFF.

Points on this clone: Different DNA sequences within this sample yield the same CDR3. V gene TRBV6-1 combines with J gene TRBJ1-4; perhaps TRBD1 as D (5 bases). Germline V CDR1 and CDR2: MNHNS, SASEGT. This CDR3 comprises 14 residues. Trimming took off 0 bases at V and 8 bases at J, with 10 bases between the two ends. The CDR3 region is CASSEAGGDEKLFF. CDR3 bases: TGTGCCAGCAGTGAAGCGGGGGGGGACGAAAAACTGTTTTTT.

J is TRBJ2-1 and V is TRBV12-3 or TRBV12-4; D unclear. This CDR3 spans 12 amino acids. Trimming took off 5 bases at V and 8 bases at J, with 10 bases between the two ends. In nucleotides, the CDR3 is TGTGCCAGCAGTCCCGCACACCATGAGCAGTTCTTC. Its protein product is CASSPAHHEQFF.

The chain couples TRBV28 to TRBJ1-4; TRBD1 aligns across 7 bases. CDR1 is MDHEN and CDR2 is SYDVKM in the germline V gene. This CDR3 has 13 amino acids. V lost 6 bases to trimming and J lost 7 bases; unmatched junction nucleotides: 5. CDR3 DNA: TGTGCCAGCAGCAGGACAGGATTTGAAAAACTGTTTTTT. Translation: CASSRTGFEKLFF.